This TCR beta chain was identified in a study of control samples from healthy donors and cancer patients. Profiling relied on immunoSEQ multiplex PCR, and the TCRdb table lists in-frame clones only, not all of them. The table has about 130,000 clones, 90% seen once. Germline V CDR1 and CDR2: LNHDA, SQIVND (reference sequence). V lost 5 bases to trimming and J lost 4 bases, with 11 bases between them. The CDR3 consists of 14 residues. This receptor was taken from a young man in good health. V gene TRBV19 combines with J gene TRBJ2-2; unclear D gene. Sequenced: blood. The CDR3 DNA sequence: TGTGCCAGTAGTGGCGGCGGTCCCACCGGGGAGCTGTTTTTT. Translated: CASSGGGPTGELFF.